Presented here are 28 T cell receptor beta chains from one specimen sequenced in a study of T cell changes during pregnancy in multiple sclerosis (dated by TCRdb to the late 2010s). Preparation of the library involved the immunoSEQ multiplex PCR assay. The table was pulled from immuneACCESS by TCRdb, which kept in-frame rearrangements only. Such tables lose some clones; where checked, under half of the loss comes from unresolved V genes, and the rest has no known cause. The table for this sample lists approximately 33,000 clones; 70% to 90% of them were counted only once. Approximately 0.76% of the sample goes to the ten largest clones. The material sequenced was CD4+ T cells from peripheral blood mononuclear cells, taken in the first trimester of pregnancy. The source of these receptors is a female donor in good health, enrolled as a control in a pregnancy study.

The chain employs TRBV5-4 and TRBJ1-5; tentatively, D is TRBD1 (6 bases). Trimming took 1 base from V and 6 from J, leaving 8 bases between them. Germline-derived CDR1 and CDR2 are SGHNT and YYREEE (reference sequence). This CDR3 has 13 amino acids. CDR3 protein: CASSLQGSQPQHF. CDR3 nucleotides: TGTGCCAGCAGCTTGCAGGGGAGTCAGCCCCAGCATTTT.

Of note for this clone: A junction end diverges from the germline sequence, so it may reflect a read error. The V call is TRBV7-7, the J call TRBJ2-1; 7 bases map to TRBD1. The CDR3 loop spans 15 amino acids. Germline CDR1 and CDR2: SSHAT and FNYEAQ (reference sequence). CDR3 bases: TGTGCTAGCAGCTCCGGACAGGTCTCTAACAATGAGCAGTTCTTC. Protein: CASSSGQVSNNEQFF.

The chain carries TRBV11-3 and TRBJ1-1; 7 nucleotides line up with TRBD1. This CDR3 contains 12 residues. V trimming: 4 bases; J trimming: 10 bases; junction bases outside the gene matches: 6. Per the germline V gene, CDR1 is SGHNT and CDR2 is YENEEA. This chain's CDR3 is CASSSAGGRAFF. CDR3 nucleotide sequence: TGTGCCAGCAGCTCCGCAGGGGGGAGAGCTTTCTTT.

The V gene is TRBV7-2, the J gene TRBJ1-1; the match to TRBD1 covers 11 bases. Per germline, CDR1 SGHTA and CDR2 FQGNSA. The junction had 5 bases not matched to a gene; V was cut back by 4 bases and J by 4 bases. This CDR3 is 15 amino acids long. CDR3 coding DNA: TGTGCCAGCAGCTCCCAAGGGACAGGGGGCACTGAAGCTTTCTTT. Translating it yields CASSSQGTGGTEAFF. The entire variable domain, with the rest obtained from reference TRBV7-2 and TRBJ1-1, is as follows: GAGVSQSPSNKVTEKGKDVELRCDPISGHTALYWYRQSLGQGLEFLIYFQGNSAPDKSGLPSDRFSAERTGGSVSTLTIQRTQQEDSAVYLCASSSQGTGGTEAFFGQGTRLTVV.

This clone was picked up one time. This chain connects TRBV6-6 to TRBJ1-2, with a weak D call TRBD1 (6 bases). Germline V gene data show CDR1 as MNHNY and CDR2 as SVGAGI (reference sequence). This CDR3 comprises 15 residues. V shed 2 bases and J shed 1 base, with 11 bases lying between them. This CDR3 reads CASSYPAGDNYGYTF. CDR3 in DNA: TGTGCCAGCAGTTACCCAGCAGGGGATAACTATGGCTACACCTTC.

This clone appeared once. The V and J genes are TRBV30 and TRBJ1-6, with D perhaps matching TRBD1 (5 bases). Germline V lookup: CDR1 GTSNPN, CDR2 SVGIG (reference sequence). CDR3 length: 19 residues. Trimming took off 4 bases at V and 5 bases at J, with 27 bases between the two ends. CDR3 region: CAWTKRSGGVSPHNSPLHF. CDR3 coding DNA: TGTGCCTGGACCAAACGCAGCGGGGGGGTGAGCCCCCATAATTCACCCCTCCACTTT.

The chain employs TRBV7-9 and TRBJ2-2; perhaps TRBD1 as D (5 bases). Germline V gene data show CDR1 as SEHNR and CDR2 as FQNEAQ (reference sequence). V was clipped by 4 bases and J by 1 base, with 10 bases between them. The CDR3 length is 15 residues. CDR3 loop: CASSSGSLNTGELFF. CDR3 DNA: TGTGCCAGCAGCTCAGGGTCTTTGAACACCGGGGAGCTGTTTTTT.

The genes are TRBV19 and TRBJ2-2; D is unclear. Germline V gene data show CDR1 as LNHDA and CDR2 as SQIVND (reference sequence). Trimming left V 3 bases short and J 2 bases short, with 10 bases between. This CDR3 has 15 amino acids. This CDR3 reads CASSIPPLNTGELFF. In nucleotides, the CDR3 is TGTGCCAGTAGTATCCCCCCGCTAAACACCGGGGAGCTGTTTTTT.

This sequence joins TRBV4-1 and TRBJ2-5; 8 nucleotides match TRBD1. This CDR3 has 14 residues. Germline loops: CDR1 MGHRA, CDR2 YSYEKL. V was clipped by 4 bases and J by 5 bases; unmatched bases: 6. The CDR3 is CASSRGQGRETQYF. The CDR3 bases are TGCGCCAGCAGCCGTGGACAGGGAAGGGAGACCCAGTACTTC.

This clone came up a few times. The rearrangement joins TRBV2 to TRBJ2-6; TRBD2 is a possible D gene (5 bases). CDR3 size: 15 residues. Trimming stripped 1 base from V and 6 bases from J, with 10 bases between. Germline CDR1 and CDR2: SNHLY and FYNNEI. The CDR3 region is CASSEGEFAANVLTF. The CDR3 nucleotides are TGTGCCAGCAGTGAAGGGGAGTTTGCGGCCAACGTCCTGACTTTC. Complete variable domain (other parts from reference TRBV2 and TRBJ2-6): EPEVTQTPSHQVTQMGQEVILRCVPISNHLYFYWYRQILGQKVEFLVSFYNNEISEKSEIFDDQFSVERPDGSNFTLKIRSTKLEDSAMYFCASSEGEFAANVLTFGAGSRLTVL.

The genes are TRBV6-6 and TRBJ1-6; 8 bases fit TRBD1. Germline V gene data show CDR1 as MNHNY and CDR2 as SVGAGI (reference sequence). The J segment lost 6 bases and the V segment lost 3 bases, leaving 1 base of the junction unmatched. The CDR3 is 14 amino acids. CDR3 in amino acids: CASSYDRGNSPLHF. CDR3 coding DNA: TGTGCCAGCAGTTATGACAGGGGTAATTCACCCCTCCACTTT.

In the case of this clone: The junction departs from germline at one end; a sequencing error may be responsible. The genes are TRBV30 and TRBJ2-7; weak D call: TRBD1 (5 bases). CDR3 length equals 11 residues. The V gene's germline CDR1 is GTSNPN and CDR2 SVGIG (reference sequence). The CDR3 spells CAWSHLGRIDF. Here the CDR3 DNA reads TGTGCCTGGAGCCACCTGGGGCGGATCGACTTC. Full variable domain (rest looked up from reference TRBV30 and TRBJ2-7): SQTIHQWPATLVQPVGSPLSLECTVEGTSNPNLYWYRQAAGRGLQLLFYSVGIGQISSEVPQNLSASRPQDRQFILSSKKLLLSDSGFYLCAWSHLGRIDFGPGTRLTVT.

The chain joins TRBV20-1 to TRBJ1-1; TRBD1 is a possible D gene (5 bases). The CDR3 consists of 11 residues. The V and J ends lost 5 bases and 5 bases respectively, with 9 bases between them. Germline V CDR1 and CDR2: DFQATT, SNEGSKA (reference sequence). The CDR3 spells CSAYRGTEAFF. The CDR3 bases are TGCAGTGCTTACCGGGGGACTGAAGCTTTCTTT.

The CDR3 DNA reads as TGTGCCAGCAGCCGTGATGGGCGCTTAGAGACAGATACGCAGTATTTT. Translation gives CASSRDGRLETDTQYF. The V gene is TRBV7-3, the J gene TRBJ2-3, with D hard to call. The length of the CDR3 is 16 residues. The V gene lost 5 bases and the J gene lost 3 bases, with 18 bases spanning the gap. CDR1 SGHTA and CDR2 FQGTGA come from the germline V gene. The entire variable domain, with the rest obtained from reference TRBV7-3 and TRBJ2-3, is as follows: GAGVSQTPSNKVTEKGKYVELRCDPISGHTALYWYRQSLGQGPEFLIYFQGTGAADDSGLPNDRFFAVRPEGSVSTLKIQRTERGDSAVYLCASSRDGRLETDTQYFGPGTRLTVL.

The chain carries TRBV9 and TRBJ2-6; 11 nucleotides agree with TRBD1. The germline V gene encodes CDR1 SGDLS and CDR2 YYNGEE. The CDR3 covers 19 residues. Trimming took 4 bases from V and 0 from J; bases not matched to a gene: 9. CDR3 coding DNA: TGTGCCAGCAGCCGGCGGCGGGGACAGGGGGTCTCTGGGGCCAACGTCCTGACTTTC. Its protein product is CASSRRRGQGVSGANVLTF.

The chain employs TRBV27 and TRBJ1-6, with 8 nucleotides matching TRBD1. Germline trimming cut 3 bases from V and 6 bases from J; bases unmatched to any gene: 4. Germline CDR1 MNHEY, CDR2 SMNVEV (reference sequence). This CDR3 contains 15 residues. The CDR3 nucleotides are TGTGCCAGCAGTTTTAAACAGGGGGGTAATTCACCCCTCCACTTT. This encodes CASSFKQGGNSPLHF.

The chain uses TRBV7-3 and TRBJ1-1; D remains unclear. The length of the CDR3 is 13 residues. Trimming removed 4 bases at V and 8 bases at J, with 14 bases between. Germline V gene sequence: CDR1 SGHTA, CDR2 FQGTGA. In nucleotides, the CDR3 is TGTGCCAGCAGCTCGGCCCATGGGCAGGAAGCTTTCTTT. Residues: CASSSAHGQEAFF.

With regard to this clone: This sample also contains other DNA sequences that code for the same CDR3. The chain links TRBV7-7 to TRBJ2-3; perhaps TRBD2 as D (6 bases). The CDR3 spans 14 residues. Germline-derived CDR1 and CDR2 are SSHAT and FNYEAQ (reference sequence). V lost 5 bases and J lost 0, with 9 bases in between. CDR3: CASSPGTSTDTQYF. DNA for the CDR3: TGTGCCAGCAGCCCCGGGACTAGCACAGATACGCAGTATTTT.

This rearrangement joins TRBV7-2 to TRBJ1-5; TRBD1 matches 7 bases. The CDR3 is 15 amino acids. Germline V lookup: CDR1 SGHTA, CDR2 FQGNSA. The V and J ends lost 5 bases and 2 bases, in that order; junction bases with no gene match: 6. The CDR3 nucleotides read TGTGCCAGCAGCGAGACAGGGCTAGGCAATCAGCCCCAGCATTTT. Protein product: CASSETGLGNQPQHF. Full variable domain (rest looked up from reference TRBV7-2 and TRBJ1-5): GAGVSQSPSNKVTEKGKDVELRCDPISGHTALYWYRQSLGQGLEFLIYFQGNSAPDKSGLPSDRFSAERTGGSVSTLTIQRTQQEDSAVYLCASSETGLGNQPQHFGDGTRLSIL.

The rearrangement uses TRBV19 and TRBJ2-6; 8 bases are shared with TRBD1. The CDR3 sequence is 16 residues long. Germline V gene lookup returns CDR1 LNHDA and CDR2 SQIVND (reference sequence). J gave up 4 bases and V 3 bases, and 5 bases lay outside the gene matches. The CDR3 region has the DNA TGTGCCAGTAGTATGCAGGGGGCGGGGGGGGCCAACGTCCTGACTTTC. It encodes CASSMQGAGGANVLTF.

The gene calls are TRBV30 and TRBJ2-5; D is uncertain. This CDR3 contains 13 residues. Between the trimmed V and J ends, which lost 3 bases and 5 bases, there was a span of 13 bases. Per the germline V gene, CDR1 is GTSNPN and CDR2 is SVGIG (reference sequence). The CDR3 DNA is TGTGCCTGGAGACGAAGAGGCCCCGAGACCCAGTACTTC. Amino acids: CAWRRRGPETQYF.

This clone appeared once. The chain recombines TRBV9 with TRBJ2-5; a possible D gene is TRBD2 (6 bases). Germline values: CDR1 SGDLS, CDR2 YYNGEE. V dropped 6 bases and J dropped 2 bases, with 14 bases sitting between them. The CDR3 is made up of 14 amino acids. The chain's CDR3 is CASNHGGLQETQYF. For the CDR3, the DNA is TGTGCCAGCAATCACGGGGGACTGCAAGAGACCCAGTACTTC.

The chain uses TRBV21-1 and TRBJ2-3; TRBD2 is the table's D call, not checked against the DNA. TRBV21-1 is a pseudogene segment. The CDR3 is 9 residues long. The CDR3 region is CASMSTQYF. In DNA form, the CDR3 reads TGTGCCAGCATGAGTACGCAGTATTTT.

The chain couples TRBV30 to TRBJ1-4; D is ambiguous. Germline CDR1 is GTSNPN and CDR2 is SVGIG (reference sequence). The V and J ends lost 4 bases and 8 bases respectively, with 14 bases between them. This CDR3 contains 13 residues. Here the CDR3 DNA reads TGTGCCTGGACCCAACGACTAGGAGAAAAACTGTTTTTT. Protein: CAWTQRLGEKLFF.

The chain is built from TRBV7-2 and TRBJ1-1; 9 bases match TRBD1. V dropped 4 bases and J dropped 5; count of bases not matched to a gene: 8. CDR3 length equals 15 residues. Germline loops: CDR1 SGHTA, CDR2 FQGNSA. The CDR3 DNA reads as TGTGCCAGCAGCTGGGCGGGACAGGGTCAAACTGAAGCTTTCTTT. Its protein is CASSWAGQGQTEAFF. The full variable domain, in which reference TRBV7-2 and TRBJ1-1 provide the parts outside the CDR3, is GAGVSQSPSNKVTEKGKDVELRCDPISGHTALYWYRQSLGQGLEFLIYFQGNSAPDKSGLPSDRFSAERTGGSVSTLTIQRTQQEDSAVYLCASSWAGQGQTEAFFGQGTRLTVV.

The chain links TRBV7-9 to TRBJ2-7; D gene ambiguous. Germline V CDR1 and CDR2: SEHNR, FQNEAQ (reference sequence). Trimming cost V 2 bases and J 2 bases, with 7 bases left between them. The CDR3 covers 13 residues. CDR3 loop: CASSLQATYEQYF. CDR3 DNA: TGTGCCAGCAGCTTACAGGCAACCTACGAGCAGTACTTC.

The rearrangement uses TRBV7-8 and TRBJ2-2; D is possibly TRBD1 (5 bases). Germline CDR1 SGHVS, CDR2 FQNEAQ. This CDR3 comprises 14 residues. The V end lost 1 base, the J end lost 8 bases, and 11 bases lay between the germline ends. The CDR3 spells CASSLDQGLGELFF. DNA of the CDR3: TGTGCCAGCAGCTTAGATCAGGGTTTAGGGGAGCTGTTTTTT.

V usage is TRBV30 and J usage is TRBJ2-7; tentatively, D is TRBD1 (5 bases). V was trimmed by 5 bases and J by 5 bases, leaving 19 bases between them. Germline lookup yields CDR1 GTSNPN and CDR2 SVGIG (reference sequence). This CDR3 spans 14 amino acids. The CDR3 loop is CAWVGRERFHEQYF. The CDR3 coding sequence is TGTGCCTGGGTGGGCAGGGAAAGGTTCCACGAGCAGTACTTC.